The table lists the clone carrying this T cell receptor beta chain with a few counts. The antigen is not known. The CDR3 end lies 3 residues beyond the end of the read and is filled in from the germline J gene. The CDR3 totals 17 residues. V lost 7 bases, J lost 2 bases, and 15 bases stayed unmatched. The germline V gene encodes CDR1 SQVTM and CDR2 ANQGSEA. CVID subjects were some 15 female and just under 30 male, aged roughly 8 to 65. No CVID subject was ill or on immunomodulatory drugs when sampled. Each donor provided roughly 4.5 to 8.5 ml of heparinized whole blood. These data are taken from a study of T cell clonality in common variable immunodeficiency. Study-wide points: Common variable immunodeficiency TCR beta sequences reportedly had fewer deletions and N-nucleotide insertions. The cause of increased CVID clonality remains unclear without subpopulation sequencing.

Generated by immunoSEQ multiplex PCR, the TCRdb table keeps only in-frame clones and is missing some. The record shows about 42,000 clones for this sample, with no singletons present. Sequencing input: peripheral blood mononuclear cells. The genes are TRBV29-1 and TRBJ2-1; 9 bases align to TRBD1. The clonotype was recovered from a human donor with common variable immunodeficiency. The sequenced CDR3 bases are TGCAGCGGCCCGGGACAGGGTAAAGTATCCGCCTACAATGAG. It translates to CSGPGQGKVSAYNE. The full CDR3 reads CSGPGQGKVSAYNEQFF.